One T cell receptor (beta chain) is described in this entry. Its antigen is not identified. The beta constant-region primer was an equimolar mix of two oligonucleotides covering TRBC1 and TRBC2. Four rounds of PCR amplified the ligated cDNA using nested alpha and beta constant-region primers plus SP2. MiXCR, run by TCRdb on the UMI-ligation and nested PCR reads, gives a single entry per CDR3 protein. Among 95,000 to 150,000 distinct CDR3 sequences, 36% were seen once, and the ten largest hold more than 0.8%. The data belong to a study of naive and memory T cell subsets. Study-wide results and limits: From naive to CM, EM and EMRA, diversity decreased and Gini increased. Each distinct alpha or beta sequence counts as one clonotype.

Germline V lookup: CDR1 LGHDT, CDR2 YNNKEL (reference sequence). This CDR3 contains 16 residues. Trimming pared 0 bases from V and 4 bases from J, leaving 13 bases between. This clonotype originated in a human donor in good health. Sequences were obtained from central memory CD4+ T cells from blood. The J gene is TRBJ2-1, the V gene TRBV3-1; D is unclear. CDR3 sequence (DNA): TGTGCCAGCAGCCAAGATTTGGCACCAGAGTACAATGAGCAGTTCTTC. This encodes CASSQDLAPEYNEQFF.